A selection of T cell receptor beta chains follows, all from one sample in a study of OX40 agonist ivuxolimab in advanced cancers. Repertoires were generated with immunoSEQ multiplex PCR, while TCRdb's copy carries only in-frame clones and drops some. The repertoire holds about 98,000 clones, with 90% to 95% as singletons. Material: CD4+ or CD8+ T cells sorted from blood, obtained in a trial of the OX40 agonist ivuxolimab. Receptor source: an adult with an advanced solid tumor such as melanoma, head and neck, liver or kidney cancer. CDR3s include the opening cysteine and the closing phenylalanine or tryptophan. The order of the fields is V gene, D gene, J gene, clone size, CDR3 protein, CDR3 DNA. A D gene is named only where the DNA matches it firmly. Only some rows state a clone size, as once, few, many or a class for expanded clones.

>TRBV30|-|TRBJ2-5|-
CACKGRDQETQYF
TGTGCCTGCAAAGGCCGAGATCAAGAGACCCAGTACTTC
>TRBV29-1|TRBD1|TRBJ1-1|-
CSVHRGGTEAFF
TGCAGCGTTCACAGGGGAGGCACTGAAGCTTTCTTT
>TRBV9|-|TRBJ2-2|-
CASSTKNTGELFF
TGTGCCAGCAGCACCAAGAACACCGGGGAGCTGTTTTTT
>TRBV11-2|TRBD2|TRBJ2-1|-
CASSLATSGSTEQFF
TGTGCCAGCAGCTTAGCGACCAGCGGGAGTACTGAGCAGTTCTTC
>TRBV6-6|TRBD1|TRBJ2-5|-
CASRNQGQRETQYF
TGTGCCAGCAGGAACCAGGGACAGCGAGAGACCCAGTACTTC
>TRBV25-1|TRBD2|TRBJ2-3|-
CASSNLAGAGDTQYF
TGTGCCAGCAGTAACCTAGCGGGGGCGGGAGATACGCAGTATTTT
>TRBV15|TRBD1|TRBJ1-2|once
CATSTSGTGGGYTF
TGTGCCACCAGCACGTCAGGGACAGGGGGTGGCTACACCTTC
>TRBV4-1|-|TRBJ2-4|once
CASSHALRQELAKNIQYF
TGCGCCAGCAGCCACGCCCTACGGCAGGAACTAGCCAAAAACATTCAGTACTTC
>TRBV10-3|-|TRBJ2-5|-
CAISESIQTQYF
TGTGCCATCAGTGAGTCGATCCAGACCCAGTACTTC
>TRBV7-3|-|TRBJ2-5|-
CASSLGGQPSETQYF
TGTGCCAGCAGCTTAGGGGGGCAGCCGAGTGAGACCCAGTACTTC
>TRBV4-3|TRBD1|TRBJ1-6|-
CASRGTGTSPLHF
TGCGCCAGCAGGGGGACAGGGACCTCACCCCTCCACTTT
>TRBV29-1|-|TRBJ1-1|-
CSVTVLLNTEAFF
TGCAGCGTCACCGTACTCCTGAACACTGAAGCTTTCTTT
>TRBV6-5|-|TRBJ1-1|-
CASSPWTNWDTEAFF
TGTGCCAGCAGTCCATGGACAAACTGGGACACTGAAGCTTTCTTT
>TRBV9|TRBD1|TRBJ2-6|-
CASSEGQGTLSGANVLTF
TGTGCCAGCAGCGAGGGACAGGGAACTCTCTCTGGGGCCAACGTCCTGACTTTC
>TRBV13|TRBD2|TRBJ2-1|-
CASSLAGLAGASVSYNEQFF
TGTGCCAGCAGCTTAGCGGGACTAGCGGGAGCTTCTGTATCCTACAATGAGCAGTTCTTC
>TRBV6-1|-|TRBJ2-5|-
CASQSGETQYF
TGTGCCAGCCAATCGGGGGAGACCCAGTACTTC
>TRBV11-3|-|TRBJ2-1|-
CASSTRRERSSYNEQFF
TGTGCCAGCAGCACCCGCCGGGAGAGGAGCTCCTACAATGAGCAGTTCTTC
>TRBV6-6|TRBD1|TRBJ1-5|-
CASSRTGNNQPQHF
TGTGCCAGCAGTCGGACAGGTAATAATCAGCCCCAGCATTTT
>TRBV19|-|TRBJ1-5|-
CASTPERAYAGQPQHF
TGTGCCAGTACCCCGGAAAGAGCCTATGCGGGTCAGCCCCAGCATTTT
>TRBV9|-|TRBJ1-2|once
CASSVAPGYLYGYTF
TGTGCCAGCAGCGTAGCCCCGGGCTACCTCTATGGCTACACCTTC
>TRBV28|TRBD1|TRBJ2-7|-
CASSSGQVVGEQYF
TGTGCCAGCAGTTCAGGACAGGTCGTTGGCGAGCAGTACTTC
>TRBV7-3|-|TRBJ2-3|-
CASSPIATGTQYF
TGTGCCAGCAGCCCAATCGCTACCGGTACGCAGTATTTT
>TRBV2|TRBD1|TRBJ1-3|-
CASRDRGTGNTIYF
TGTGCCAGCAGGGACAGGGGGACTGGAAACACCATATATTTT
>TRBV7-2|-|TRBJ2-7|-
CASSLIAGAYEQYF
TGTGCCAGCAGCTTAATAGCAGGGGCCTACGAGCAGTACTTC
>TRBV2|-|TRBJ1-3|-
CASAAESGNTIYF
TGTGCCAGCGCAGCGGAATCCGGAAACACCATATATTTT
>TRBV4-3|TRBD1|TRBJ1-5|-
CASSQDSGGDQPQHF
TGCGCCAGCAGCCAAGATTCAGGGGGCGATCAGCCCCAGCATTTT
>TRBV9|TRBD2|TRBJ2-5|-
CASSATSGSKLETQYF
TGTGCCAGCAGCGCCACTAGCGGGAGCAAACTGGAGACCCAGTACTTC
>TRBV18|-|TRBJ1-1|-
CASSPGALITVNTEAFF
TGTGCCAGCTCACCAGGAGCGTTAATCACGGTGAACACTGAAGCTTTCTTT
>TRBV6-1|-|TRBJ1-5|-
CASSELERGGQPQHF
TGTGCCAGCAGCGAACTTGAGCGGGGAGGTCAGCCCCAGCATTTT
>TRBV28|-|TRBJ2-1|-
CASSSSPGAYNEQFF
TGTGCCAGCAGTTCATCCCCCGGGGCCTACAATGAGCAGTTCTTC